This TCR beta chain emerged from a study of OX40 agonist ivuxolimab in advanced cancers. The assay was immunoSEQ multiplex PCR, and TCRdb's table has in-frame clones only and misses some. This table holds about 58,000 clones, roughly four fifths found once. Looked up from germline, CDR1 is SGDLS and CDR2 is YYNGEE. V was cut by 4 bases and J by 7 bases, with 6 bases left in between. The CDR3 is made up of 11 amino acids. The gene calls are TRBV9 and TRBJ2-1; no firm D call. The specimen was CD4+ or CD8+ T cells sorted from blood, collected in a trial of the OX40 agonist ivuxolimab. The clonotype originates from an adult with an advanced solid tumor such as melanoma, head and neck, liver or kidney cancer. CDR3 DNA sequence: TGTGCCAGCAGCAATAGAAATGAGCAGTTCTTC. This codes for CASSNRNEQFF.